Presented here are 7 T cell receptor beta chains from one specimen sequenced in a study of CD8+CD57+ T cells in acquired aplastic anemia. CDR3 and TCR beta VDJ profiling relied on genomic DNA as the template. TCRdb redid the calling of the reads with MiXCR, one entry per CDR3 protein. Among roughly 61,000 distinct CDR3 sequences listed, approximately 50% were seen once. CD8+CD57+ cell expansion had been shown by flow cytometry in patients chosen for sequencing. Sequencing input: sorted CD4+, CD8+, or CD8+CD57+ T cells (not recorded which) from PBMCs. The origin of the receptors is a human donor with aplastic anemia.

The chain uses TRBV29-1 and TRBJ1-1; 7 bases fit TRBD1. There are 13 residues in the CDR3. Germline CDR1 SQVTM, CDR2 ANQGSEA. The ends lost 0 bases at V and 4 bases at J; junction bases unmatched: 2. The CDR3 here is CSVEDRGGTEAFF. The DNA for the CDR3 is TGCAGCGTTGAAGACAGGGGGGGCACTGAAGCTTTCTTT.

This clonotype showed up many times. V is TRBV18 and J is TRBJ2-1, with TRBD2 identical over 9 bases. After removal of 3 bases from V and 8 bases from J, the junction contained 5 bases not matched to a gene. This CDR3 has 14 residues. CDR1 is KGHSH and CDR2 is LQKENI in the germline V gene. The CDR3 loop reads CASSPSGGYYEQFF. The CDR3 nucleotides are TGTGCCAGCTCACCCAGCGGGGGGTATTATGAGCAGTTCTTC.

The chain employs TRBV2 and TRBJ2-1; 7 nucleotides match TRBD1. V was pared by 5 bases and J by 10 bases, with 2 bases of the junction left unmatched. This CDR3 has 11 amino acids. Germline V CDR1 and CDR2: SNHLY, FYNNEI. CDR3 sequence: CASSTGVEQFF. CDR3 DNA: TGTGCCAGCAGTACAGGGGTAGAGCAGTTCTTC.

The chain combines TRBV25-1 with TRBJ2-7; D call uncertain. Per the germline V gene, CDR1 is MGHDK and CDR2 is SYGVNS. V was clipped by 3 bases and J by 2 bases, with 14 bases between them. The CDR3 has 15 amino acids. The CDR3 sequence is CASSDPAGSPYEQYF. For the CDR3, the DNA is TGTGCCAGCAGTGATCCGGCAGGCTCACCCTACGAGCAGTACTTC.

The chain carries TRBV19 and TRBJ2-7; D is perhaps TRBD2 (6 bases). Trimming left V 0 bases short and J 6 bases short, with 12 bases between. Per the germline V gene, CDR1 is LNHDA and CDR2 is SQIVND (reference sequence). The CDR3 has 14 amino acids. CDR3 coding DNA: TGTGCCAGTAGTATAGAGCGGGACGCGGGCGAGCAGTACTTC. Translating gives CASSIERDAGEQYF.

CDR3 coding DNA: TGTGCCACCGCGGGACGGAATACCGGGGAGCTGTTTTTT. This encodes CATAGRNTGELFF. The chain joins TRBV10-3 to TRBJ2-2, with D possibly matching TRBD2 (6 bases). Germline values: CDR1 ENHRY, CDR2 SYGVKD. CDR3 length equals 13 residues. V gave up 10 bases and J gave up 5 bases, with 14 bases separating them.

The V and J genes are TRBV10-3 and TRBJ2-7; TRBD2 agrees at 11 bases. V lost 4 bases to trimming and J lost 4 bases; unmatched junction nucleotides: 6. Germline V gene data show CDR1 as ENHRY and CDR2 as SYGVKD. The CDR3 is made up of 15 amino acids. The CDR3 nucleotides read TGTGCCATCAGTGCTACTAGCGGGAGTGCTTACGAGCAGTACTTC. Protein: CAISATSGSAYEQYF.